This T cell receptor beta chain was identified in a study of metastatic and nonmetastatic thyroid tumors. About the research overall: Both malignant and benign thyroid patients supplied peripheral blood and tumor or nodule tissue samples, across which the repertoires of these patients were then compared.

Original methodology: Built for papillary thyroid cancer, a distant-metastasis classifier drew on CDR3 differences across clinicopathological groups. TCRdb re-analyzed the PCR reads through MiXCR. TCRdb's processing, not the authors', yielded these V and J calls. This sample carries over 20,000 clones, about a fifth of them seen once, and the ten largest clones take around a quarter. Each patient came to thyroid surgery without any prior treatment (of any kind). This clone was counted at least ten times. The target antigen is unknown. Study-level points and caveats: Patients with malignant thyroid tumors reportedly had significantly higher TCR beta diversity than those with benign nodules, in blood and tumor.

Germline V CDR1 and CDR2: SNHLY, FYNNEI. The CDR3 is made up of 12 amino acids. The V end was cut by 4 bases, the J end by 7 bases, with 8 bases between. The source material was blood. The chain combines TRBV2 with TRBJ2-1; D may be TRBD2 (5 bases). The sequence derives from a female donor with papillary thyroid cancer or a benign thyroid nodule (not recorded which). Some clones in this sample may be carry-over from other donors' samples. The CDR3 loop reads CASSVGDNEQFF. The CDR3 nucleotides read TGTGCCAGCAGTGTGGGAGATAATGAGCAGTTCTTC.